This TCR beta chain was sequenced in a study of technical replicates of blood from several donors (TCRdb year 2017). Preparation of the library involved the immunoSEQ multiplex PCR assay. Sourced from immuneACCESS, this table was stored by TCRdb with only in-frame sequences that have V and J called. A share of the clones is absent; for the studies checked, an unresolved V gene accounts for under half, and the remainder has no known explanation. This sample is represented by about 83,000 clones; roughly nine tenths of them were singletons. About 0.39% of the sample is taken by the ten largest. About this clone: Its target antigen remains unknown. The record has no base qualities; no much larger clone is one base away.

Taken from cysteine to phenylalanine, the CDR3 has 15 residues. Of all the DNA, just the CDR3 is kept, 45 bases in frame from base 1. Looking up the germline V gene yields CDR1 SGHDT and CDR2 YYEEEE. The V end loses 1 base and the J end loses 6 bases, and a stretch of 17 bases separates them. The sequence is built from TRBV5-6 and TRBJ2-7, with TRBD1 tentatively as D gene (5 bases match). The sample was T cells isolated from PBMCs. The sequence was collected from a human donor in good health. In nucleotides, the sequence is TGTGCCAGCAGCTTGCTAGGGGCGCTCGACGGCGAGCAGTACTTC. This gives the protein CASSLLGALDGEQYF.